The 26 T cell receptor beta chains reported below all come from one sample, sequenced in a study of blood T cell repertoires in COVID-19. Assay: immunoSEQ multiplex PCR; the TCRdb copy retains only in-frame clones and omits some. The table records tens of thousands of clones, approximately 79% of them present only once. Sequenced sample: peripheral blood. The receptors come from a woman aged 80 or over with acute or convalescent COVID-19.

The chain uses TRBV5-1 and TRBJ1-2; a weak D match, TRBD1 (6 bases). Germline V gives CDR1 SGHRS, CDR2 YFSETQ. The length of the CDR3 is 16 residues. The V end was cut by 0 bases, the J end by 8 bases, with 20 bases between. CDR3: CASSLGQVRPGGGYTF. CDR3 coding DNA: TGCGCCAGCAGCTTGGGACAGGTCCGCCCGGGCGGAGGCTACACCTTC. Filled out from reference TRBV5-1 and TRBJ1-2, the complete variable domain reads KAGVTQTPRYLIKTRGQQVTLSCSPISGHRSVSWYQQTPGQGLQFLFEYFSETQRNKGNFPGRFSGRQFSNSRSEMNVSTLELGDSALYLCASSLGQVRPGGGYTFGSGTRLTVV.

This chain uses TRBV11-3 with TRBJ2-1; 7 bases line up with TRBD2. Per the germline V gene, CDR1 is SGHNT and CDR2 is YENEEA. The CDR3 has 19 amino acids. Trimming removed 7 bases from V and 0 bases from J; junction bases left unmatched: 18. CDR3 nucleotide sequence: TGTGCCAGCACCGGACTTAGCGGGTCATCCTATAGCTCCTACAATGAGCAGTTCTTC. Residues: CASTGLSGSSYSSYNEQFF.

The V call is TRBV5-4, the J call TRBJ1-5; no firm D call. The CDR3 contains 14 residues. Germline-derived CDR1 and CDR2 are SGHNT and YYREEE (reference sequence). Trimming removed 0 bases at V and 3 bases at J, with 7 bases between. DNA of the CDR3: TGTGCCAGCAGCTTGGCAGGATACAATCAGCCCCAGCATTTT. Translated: CASSLAGYNQPQHF.

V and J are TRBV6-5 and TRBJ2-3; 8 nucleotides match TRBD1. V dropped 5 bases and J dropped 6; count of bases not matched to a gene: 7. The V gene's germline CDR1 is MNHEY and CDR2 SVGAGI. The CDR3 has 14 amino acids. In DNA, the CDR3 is TGTGCCAGCAGTCCCTATACAGGGGGGGATACGCAGTATTTT. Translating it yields CASSPYTGGDTQYF.

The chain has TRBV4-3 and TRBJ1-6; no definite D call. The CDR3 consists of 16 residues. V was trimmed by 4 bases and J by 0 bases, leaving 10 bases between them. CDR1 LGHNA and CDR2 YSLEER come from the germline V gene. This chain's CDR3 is CASSLGLNSYNSPLHF. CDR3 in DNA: TGCGCCAGCAGCCTCGGACTAAACTCCTATAATTCACCCCTCCACTTT.

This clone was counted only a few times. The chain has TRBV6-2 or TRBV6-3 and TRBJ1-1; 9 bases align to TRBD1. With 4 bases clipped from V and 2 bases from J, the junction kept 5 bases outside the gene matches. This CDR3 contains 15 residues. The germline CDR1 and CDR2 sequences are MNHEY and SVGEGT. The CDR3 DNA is TGTGCCAGCAGTTTCCGGACAGGGGTTAACACTGAAGCTTTCTTT. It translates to CASSFRTGVNTEAFF.

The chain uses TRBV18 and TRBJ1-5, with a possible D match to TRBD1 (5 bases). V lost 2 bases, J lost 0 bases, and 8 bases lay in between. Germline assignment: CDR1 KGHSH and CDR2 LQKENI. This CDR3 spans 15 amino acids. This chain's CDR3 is CASSPDSPSNQPQHF. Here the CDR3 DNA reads TGTGCCAGCTCACCAGACAGCCCTAGCAATCAGCCCCAGCATTTT. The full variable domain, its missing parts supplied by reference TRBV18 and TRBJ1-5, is NAGVMQNPRHLVRRRGQEARLRCSPMKGHSHVYWYRQLPEEGLKFMVYLQKENIIDESGMPKERFSAEFPKEGPSILRIQQVVRGDSAAYFCASSPDSPSNQPQHFGDGTRLSIL.

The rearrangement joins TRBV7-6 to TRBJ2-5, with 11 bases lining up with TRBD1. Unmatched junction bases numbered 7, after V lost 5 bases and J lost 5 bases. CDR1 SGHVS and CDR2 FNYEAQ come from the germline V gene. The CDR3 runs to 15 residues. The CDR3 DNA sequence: TGTGCCAGCAGCCCTGGGACAGGGGGTGTGGAGACCCAGTACTTC. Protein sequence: CASSPGTGGVETQYF. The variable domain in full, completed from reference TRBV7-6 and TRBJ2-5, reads GAGVSQSPRYKVTKRGQDVALRCDPISGHVSLYWYRQALGQGPEFLTYFNYEAQQDKSGLPNDRFSAERPEGSISTLTIQRTEQRDSAMYRCASSPGTGGVETQYFGPGTRLLVL.

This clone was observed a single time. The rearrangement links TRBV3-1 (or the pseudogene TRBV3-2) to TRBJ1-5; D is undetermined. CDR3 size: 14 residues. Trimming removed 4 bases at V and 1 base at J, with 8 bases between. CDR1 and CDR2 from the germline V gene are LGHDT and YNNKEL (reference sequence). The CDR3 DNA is TGTGCCAGCAGCCTTGGCGGCAGCAATCAGCCCCAGCATTTT. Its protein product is CASSLGGSNQPQHF.

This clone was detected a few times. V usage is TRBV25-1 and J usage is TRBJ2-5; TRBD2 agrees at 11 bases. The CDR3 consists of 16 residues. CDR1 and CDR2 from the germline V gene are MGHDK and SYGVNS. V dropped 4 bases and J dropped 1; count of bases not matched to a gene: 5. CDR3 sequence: CASSAFSGRGQETQYF. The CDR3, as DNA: TGTGCCAGCAGTGCCTTTAGCGGGAGGGGCCAAGAGACCCAGTACTTC.

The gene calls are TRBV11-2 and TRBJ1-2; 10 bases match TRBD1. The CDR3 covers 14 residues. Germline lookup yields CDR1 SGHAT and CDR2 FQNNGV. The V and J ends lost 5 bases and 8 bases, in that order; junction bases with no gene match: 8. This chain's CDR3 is CASSPGTGAVGYTF. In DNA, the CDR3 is TGTGCCAGCAGCCCCGGGACAGGGGCGGTAGGCTACACCTTC.

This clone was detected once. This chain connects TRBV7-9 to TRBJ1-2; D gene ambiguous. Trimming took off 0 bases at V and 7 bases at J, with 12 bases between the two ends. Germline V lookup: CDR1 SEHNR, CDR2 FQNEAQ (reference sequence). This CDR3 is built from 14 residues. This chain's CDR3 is CASSLASQYFGYTF. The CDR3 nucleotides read TGTGCCAGCAGCTTAGCGTCACAGTACTTTGGCTACACCTTC.

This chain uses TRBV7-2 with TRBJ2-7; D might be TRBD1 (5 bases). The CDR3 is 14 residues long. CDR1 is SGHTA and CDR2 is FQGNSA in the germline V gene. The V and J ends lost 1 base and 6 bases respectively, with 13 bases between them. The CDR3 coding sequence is TGTGCCAGCAGCTTAGAGATTGACAGTATCGAGCAGTACTTC. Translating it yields CASSLEIDSIEQYF.

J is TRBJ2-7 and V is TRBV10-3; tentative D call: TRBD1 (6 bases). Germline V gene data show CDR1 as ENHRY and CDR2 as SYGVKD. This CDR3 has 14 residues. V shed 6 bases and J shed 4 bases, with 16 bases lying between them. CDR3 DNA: TGTGCCATCAGGGGGGCGGGTTCAGAATACGAGCAGTACTTC. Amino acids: CAIRGAGSEYEQYF.

The CDR3 here is CASSLTGAAEKLFF. CDR3 nucleotides: TGCGCCAGCAGCTTGACAGGGGCGGCAGAAAAACTGTTTTTT. The chain is built from TRBV5-1 and TRBJ1-4; TRBD1 agrees at 7 bases. After removal of 1 base from V and 8 bases from J, the junction contained 5 bases not matched to a gene. Per the germline V gene, CDR1 is SGHRS and CDR2 is YFSETQ. The CDR3 contains 14 residues. Based on the CDR3 plus reference TRBV5-1 and TRBJ1-4, the full variable domain is KAGVTQTPRYLIKTRGQQVTLSCSPISGHRSVSWYQQTPGQGLQFLFEYFSETQRNKGNFPGRFSGRQFSNSRSEMNVSTLELGDSALYLCASSLTGAAEKLFFGSGTQLSVL.

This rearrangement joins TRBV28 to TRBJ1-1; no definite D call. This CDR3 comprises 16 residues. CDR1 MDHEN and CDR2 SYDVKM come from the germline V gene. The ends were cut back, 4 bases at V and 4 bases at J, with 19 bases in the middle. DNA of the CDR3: TGTGCCAGCAGTTCTCCCGGTGGGCAGGAGGGCACTGAAGCTTTCTTT. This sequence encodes CASSSPGGQEGTEAFF.

CDR3 in amino acids: CASSFQGGNTEAFF. The CDR3 DNA reads as TGTGCCAGCAGCTTCCAAGGGGGGAACACTGAAGCTTTCTTT. The V gene is TRBV11-3, the J gene TRBJ1-1; D perhaps matches TRBD1 (6 bases). Germline CDR1 SGHNT, CDR2 YENEEA. The ends were cut back, 3 bases at V and 1 base at J, with 9 bases in the middle. This CDR3 is 14 amino acids long.

CDR3 sequence (DNA): TGTGCCAGCAGTTACCTTACTCGGACAGCCTACGAGCAGTACTTC. It yields the protein CASSYLTRTAYEQYF. This chain connects TRBV6-2 or TRBV6-3 to TRBJ2-7; possible D gene TRBD1, 6 bases. This CDR3 has 15 residues. Germline assignment: CDR1 MNHEY and CDR2 SVGEGT. Trimming removed 2 bases at V and 2 bases at J, with 13 bases between.

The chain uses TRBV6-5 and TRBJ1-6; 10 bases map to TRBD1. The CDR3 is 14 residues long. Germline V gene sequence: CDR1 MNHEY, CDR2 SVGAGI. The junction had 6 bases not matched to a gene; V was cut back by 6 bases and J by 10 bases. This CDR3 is CASSAGTGESPLHF. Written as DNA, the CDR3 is TGTGCCAGCAGCGCCGGGACAGGGGAATCACCCCTCCACTTT.

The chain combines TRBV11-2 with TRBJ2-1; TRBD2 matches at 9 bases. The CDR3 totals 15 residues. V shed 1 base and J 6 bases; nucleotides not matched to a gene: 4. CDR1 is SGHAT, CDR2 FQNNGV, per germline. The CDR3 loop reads CASSLGGGRANEQFF. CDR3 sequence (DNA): TGTGCCAGCAGCTTAGGTGGCGGGAGGGCCAATGAGCAGTTCTTC.

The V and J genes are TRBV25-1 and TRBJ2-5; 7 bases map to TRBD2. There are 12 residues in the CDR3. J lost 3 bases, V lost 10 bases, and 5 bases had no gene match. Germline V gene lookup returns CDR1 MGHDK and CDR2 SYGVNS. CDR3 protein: CATRTREETQYF. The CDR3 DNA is TGTGCCACTAGGACTAGAGAAGAGACCCAGTACTTC.

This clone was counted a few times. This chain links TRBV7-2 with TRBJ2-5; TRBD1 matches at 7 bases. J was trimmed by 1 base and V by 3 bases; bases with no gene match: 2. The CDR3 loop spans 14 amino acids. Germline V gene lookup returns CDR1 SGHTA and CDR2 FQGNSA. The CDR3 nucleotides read TGTGCCAGCAGCTTGGGACAGATCCAAGAGACCCAGTACTTC. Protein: CASSLGQIQETQYF.

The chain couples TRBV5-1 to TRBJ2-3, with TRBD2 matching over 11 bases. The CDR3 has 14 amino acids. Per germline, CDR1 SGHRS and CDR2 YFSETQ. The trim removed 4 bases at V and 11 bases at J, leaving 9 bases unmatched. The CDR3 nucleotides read TGCGCCAGCAGCCCAACTAGCGGGAGATATATGCAGTATTTT. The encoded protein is CASSPTSGRYMQYF.

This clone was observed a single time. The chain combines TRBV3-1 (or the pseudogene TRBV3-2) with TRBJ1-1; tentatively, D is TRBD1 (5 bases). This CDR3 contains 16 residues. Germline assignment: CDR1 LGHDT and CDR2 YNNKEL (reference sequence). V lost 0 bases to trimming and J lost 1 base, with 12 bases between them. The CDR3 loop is CASSQDPGAGNTEAFF. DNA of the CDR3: TGTGCCAGCAGCCAAGATCCTGGGGCCGGGAACACTGAAGCTTTCTTT.

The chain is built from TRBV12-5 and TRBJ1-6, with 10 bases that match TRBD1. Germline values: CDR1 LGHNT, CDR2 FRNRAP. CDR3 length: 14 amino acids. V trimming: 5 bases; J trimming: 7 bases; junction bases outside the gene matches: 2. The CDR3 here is CASGTGQGNSPLHF. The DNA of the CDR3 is TGTGCTAGTGGTACGGGACAGGGGAATTCACCCCTCCACTTT. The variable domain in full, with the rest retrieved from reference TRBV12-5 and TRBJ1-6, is DARVTQTPRHKVTEMGQEVTMRCQPILGHNTVFWYRQTMMQGLELLAYFRNRAPLDDSGMPKDRFSAEMPDATLATLKIQPSEPRDSAVYFCASGTGQGNSPLHFGNGTRLTVT.

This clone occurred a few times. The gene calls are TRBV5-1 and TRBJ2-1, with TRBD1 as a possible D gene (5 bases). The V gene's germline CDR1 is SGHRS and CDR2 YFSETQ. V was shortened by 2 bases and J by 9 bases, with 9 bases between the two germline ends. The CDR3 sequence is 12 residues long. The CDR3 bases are TGCGCCAGCAGCTTCCCAGGGATTGAGCAGTTCTTC. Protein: CASSFPGIEQFF.